Reported below is one TCR beta chain. Its antigen is still unknown. Qualities for individual bases were not recorded, and no much larger clone is one base off. The CDR3 spans 14 residues, from the cysteine through the phenylalanine. This entry keeps only the CDR3 DNA: 42 bases, framed from base 1. V loses 0 bases of germline sequence and J loses 8 bases, and the interval between the two ends is 11 bases. CDR1 and CDR2 are drawn from the germline V gene: SGHDT, YYEEEE. The data were obtained in a study of T cell repertoires in cytomegalovirus infection (dated by TCRdb to the late 2010s). Turning to the overall study: Donor HLA type was relevant to the analysis, as public TCR beta signatures indicated carriage of CMV infection together with the matching HLA type. General findings and caveats noted by the study authors: Cumulative frequency of public TCR beta family members discriminated carriers of CMV infection plus the relevant HLA type in this cohort and an independent roughly 350-donor cohort. In the ex vivo response, HLA-C-restricted CMV-specific TCR beta clonotypes were dominant, and in two of eight donors the single most frequent clonotype came from this HLA-C-restricted group.

The reads were generated on an Illumina HiSeq 1500. The public reads were quality trimmed at Q25 with fastp and then assembled into clones with MiXCR by TCRdb, keeping productive beta chains. Rows with a matching CDR3 protein are joined into one entry that keeps the most common DNA and genes. This sample lists 400,000 to 550,000 distinct CDR3 sequences; about 11% were detected once. Clones ranked in the top ten supply 10% of the sample. The source of this sequence is a human donor in good health (CMV status not recorded). Some clones in this sample may be carry-over from other donors' samples. The rearranged segments are TRBV5-6 and TRBJ1-4; the D segment cannot be called with confidence. Material for sequencing was PBMCs. The CDR3 corresponds to CASSLGSTGEKLFF. The nucleotide sequence is given as TGTGCCAGCAGCTTGGGTTCAACTGGGGAAAAACTGTTTTTT. Supplemented by the reference TRBV5-6 and TRBJ1-4 proteins around the CDR3, the complete variable domain is DAGVTQSPTHLIKTRGQQVTLRCSPKSGHDTVSWYQQALGQGPQFIFQYYEEEERQRGNFPDRFSGHQFPNYSSELNVNALLLGDSALYLCASSLGSTGEKLFFGSGTQLSVL.